Below, one TCR beta chain is given with its context. The antigen remains unidentified. Clones were read by immunoSEQ multiplex PCR, and TCRdb kept only the in-frame ones, dropping some. This sample has roughly 72,000 clones, with around 85% found just once. The sample originates from a study of T cell responses to AZD1222 COVID-19 vaccine. Study-level background: Both about-4-week and about-12-week second-dose recipients were combined. Study-level findings and limits: Among vaccine-associated CD4 TCRs, coverage spanned spike, with dominance at 160-218 and 743-854.

Trimming removed 4 bases at V and 4 bases at J, with 19 bases between. Per the germline V gene, CDR1 is LNHDA and CDR2 is SQIVND (reference sequence). This CDR3 comprises 16 residues. The sequences come from peripheral blood, collected on day 0 of AZD1222 vaccination. This sequence was found in an adult in good health. The gene calls are TRBV19 and TRBJ1-2, with D unclear. The CDR3 coding sequence is TGTGCCAGTAGTACCGATTTTCAGACCTGGCCCTATGGCTACACCTTC. Translated, it gives CASSTDFQTWPYGYTF.